This T cell receptor beta chain was identified during a study of Ad26.COV2.S vaccination and SARS-CoV-2 variants (dated by TCRdb to the early 2020s). Concerning the study at large: Vaccine-arm donors were drawn from COV1001, a multicentre, randomized, double-blind, placebo-controlled phase I-IIa trial of Ad26.COV2.S in healthy adults. Sequencing of the TCRbeta repertoire served to evaluate the specificity and breadth of SARS-CoV-2-reactive T cell receptors following Ad26.COV2.S vaccination. Trial participants were randomized into five groups of five, in which low-dose or high-dose Ad26.COV2.S was given once or twice, or placebo was given on both occasions. A total of approximately 30 samples were included in the TCR-sequenced set, comprising some 20 Ad26.COV2.S vaccine recipients, 5 placebo recipients and 8 SARS-CoV-2 convalescent individuals. Investigators did not know the trial group allocation while performing experiments and assessing outcomes. Ad26.COV2.S was given intramuscularly at 5x10^10 or 1x10^11 viral particles, as a single shot or as two shots 56 days apart. The investigation overall reported the following: Spike-specific TCR breadth was higher in Ad26.COV2.S recipients than in placebo recipients (P = 0.0014). Comparable non-spike TCR breadth was observed between vaccine and placebo recipients, consistent with only spike being contained in the vaccine. After vaccination, spike-specific CD8+ and CD4+ T cell responses were reported to show substantial breadth. The authors noted that the TCR breadth and depth analyses may have underestimated total T cell responses. Comparing responses between vaccine doses or regimens was not something the study was powered to do.

Measured from the cysteine to the phenylalanine, the CDR3 is 18 residues long. The DNA shown is the 54-base CDR3, in frame from base 1. At the junction V is shortened by 5 bases and J by 2 bases; bases outside the gene matches: 16. From a lookup of the germline V gene, CDR1 and CDR2 are SGHRS and YFSETQ. The immunoSEQ Assay was used to sequence TCRbeta CDR3 regions. After extraction, genomic DNA underwent amplification by bias-controlled multiplex PCR, followed by high-throughput sequencing. As for the authors' bioinformatics: To quantify the absolute abundance of every unique TCRbeta CDR3 region, sequences were collapsed and filtered. Usable DNA was measured by amplifying reference genes present in all nucleated cells, and TCRbeta template counts were normalized to that usable DNA to estimate T cell fraction. Repertoire TCRs were annotated as SARS-CoV-2-specific by exact matching of V gene, CDR3 amino acid sequence and J gene to a known reactive TCR set. The reference SARS-CoV-2 TCR set was obtained from MIRA and was filtered for enrichment in COVID-19-positive ImmuneCODE repertoires, whereby public or cross-reactive TCRs were removed. Using the MIRA antigens, annotated TCRs were further analysed by specific ORF or by position within an ORF. Depth was the summed frequency of annotated unique rearrangements, while breadth was defined as annotated unique rearrangements over total unique productive rearrangements. Group comparisons of TCR breadth used two-sided Wilcoxon rank-sum tests. The immuneACCESS repertoire file appears here via TCRdb, limited to in-frame rearrangements. These files lack a portion of the clones; in checked studies, under half of the deficit traces to unresolved V genes, and the cause of the others is not known. Clonal size and the V and J genes are those of that table, whereas D and trimming came from the DNA. The sample table shows hundreds of thousands of clones, and about nine tenths are seen once. The ten largest clones add up to around 3.5% of the sample.

What this sample's treatment or condition label stands for: over 15 received Ad26.COV2.S at low or high dose, single or two shots; roughly five received placebo; per-sample allocation not given. For vaccine and placebo recipients, the sequenced repertoires came from samples collected on day 63 after the first injection. Cohort 1b enrolled about two dozen adults aged 18-55 years at a single site in Boston, USA, between 29 July and 7 August 2020. Ad26.COV2.S consisted of a replication-incompetent adenovirus type 26 vector by which a prefusion-stabilized SARS-CoV-2 spike protein from the original Wuhan strain was expressed. Worth noting for this clone: This receptor's antigen is unknown. Per-base qualities were not stored, and no clone one base away is much larger.

The origin of this receptor is a person between 18 and 59 years old who received the Ad26.COV2.S COVID-19 vaccine or a placebo. The receptor chain draws on TRBV5-1 and TRBJ1-2; 9 nucleotides in the junction match TRBD1. Material: peripheral blood, obtained in a trial of Ad26.COV2.S vaccine versus placebo. In nucleotide form, the sequence is TGCGCCAGCAGTGATTCAATAGGACACGGGACAGGGAACTATGGCTACACCTTC. This is translated as CASSDSIGHGTGNYGYTF.